This TCR beta chain was sequenced for a study of CD8+CD57+ T cells in acquired aplastic anemia. About the research overall: Sorted CD4+ and CD8+ cells gave a mean 3.2 ug DNA, range 0.2 to 27.4 ug.

TCR beta VDJ combinations and CDR3 sequences were profiled from genomic DNA. TCRdb recomputed calls from the reads with MiXCR, one row per CDR3 protein. Of approximately 180,000 distinct CDR3 sequences detected, around 48% appear once; the ten largest clones hold approximately 1%. Germline CDR1 and CDR2: SQVTM and ANQGSEA. Germline trimming cut 4 bases from V and 2 bases from J; bases unmatched to any gene: 5. CDR3 length equals 14 residues. In the case of this clonotype: Antigen specificity is unknown.

Points from the study as a whole: The number of CD8+ CDR3 sequences shared by patients and controls was about 27.

Sequenced patients had shown CD8+CD57+ cell expansion by flow cytometry. This receptor was obtained from a human donor with aplastic anemia. The sample comprised sorted CD4+, CD8+, or CD8+CD57+ T cells (not recorded which) from PBMCs. This sequence joins TRBV29-1 and TRBJ2-1, with TRBD2 matching over 7 bases. CDR3 loop: CSVARTSAYNEQFF. The CDR3 nucleotides read TGCAGCGTTGCCCGGACTAGTGCCTACAATGAGCAGTTCTTC.